The 27 T cell receptor beta chains below all came from one sample that was sequenced in a study of shared clonotypes between healthy human individuals. Sequencing was performed with immunoSEQ multiplex PCR; in TCRdb, only in-frame clones are kept and a portion is missing. The sample yields over a million clones, roughly 97% seen once. The sequencing sample was made of naive CD4+ T cells sorted from blood. This sample's subset: CD45RA+ positively selected. The receptor set was obtained from a man in his thirties or forties in good health.

DNA for the CDR3: TGCGCCAGCAGCCCAATACAGGGGAACACCGGGGAGCTGTTTTTT. Its protein product is CASSPIQGNTGELFF. The V gene is TRBV5-1, the J gene TRBJ2-2; D perhaps matches TRBD1 (6 bases). The CDR3 sequence is 15 residues long. V was trimmed by 4 bases and J by 1 base, leaving 11 bases between them. The germline V gene encodes CDR1 SGHRS and CDR2 YFSETQ.

The V gene is TRBV6-5, the J gene TRBJ2-3, with D possibly called TRBD1 or TRBD2 (5 bases each). Germline V CDR1 and CDR2: MNHEY, SVGAGI. Trimming removed 3 bases at V and 2 bases at J, with 15 bases between. This CDR3 comprises 16 residues. In DNA, the CDR3 is TGTGCCAGCAGTTATAGAGGGCCAGGGACCACAGATACGCAGTATTTT. Its protein is CASSYRGPGTTDTQYF.

The CDR3 DNA reads as TGTGCCAGCAGCATTAGGGGAGCTAGCACCGAGACCCAGTACTTC. Its translation: CASSIRGASTETQYF. The chain employs TRBV9 and TRBJ2-5, with D perhaps assigned TRBD1 or TRBD2 (5 bases each). This CDR3 region has 15 residues. Trimming removed 4 bases at V and 5 bases at J, with 18 bases between. Germline CDR1 and CDR2: SGDLS and YYNGEE.

In regard to this clone: The sample carries other DNA sequences with the same CDR3. The chain employs TRBV7-3 and TRBJ2-2, with unresolved D. Germline V gene lookup returns CDR1 SGHTA and CDR2 FQGTGA. The CDR3 covers 14 residues. Deletions cut 3 bases from V and 1 base from J, with 6 bases between. CDR3 DNA sequence: TGTGCCAGCAGCTTTTGGAGGAACACCGGGGAGCTGTTTTTT. It translates to CASSFWRNTGELFF.

This clone came up once. This chain links TRBV14 with TRBJ2-7; 10 bases are a match to TRBD2. Germline V gives CDR1 SGHDN, CDR2 FVKESK. Unmatched junction bases numbered 11, after V lost 0 bases and J lost 9 bases. This CDR3 has 16 amino acids. CDR3 nucleotide sequence: TGTGCCAGCAGCCAAGATATACTAGCGGGATCTAACGGGCAGTACTTC. Translating gives CASSQDILAGSNGQYF.

V and J are TRBV5-1 and TRBJ2-5, with TRBD2 matching 7 bases. The CDR3 is 13 amino acids. The J segment lost 7 bases and the V segment lost 0 bases, leaving 3 bases of the junction unmatched. Germline V CDR1 and CDR2: SGHRS, YFSETQ. DNA of the CDR3: TGCGCCAGCAGCTTGGCAGGGAGGGGGACCCAGTACTTC. Encoded protein: CASSLAGRGTQYF.

This sequence joins TRBV11-2 and TRBJ2-1, with TRBD2 matching over 12 bases. CDR1 and CDR2 from the germline V gene are SGHAT and FQNNGV. This CDR3 has 17 residues. The junction had 9 bases not matched to a gene; V was cut back by 4 bases and J by 5 bases. The CDR3 region is CASSSRLAGVSHNEQFF. The CDR3 DNA reads as TGTGCCAGCAGCTCCCGACTAGCGGGAGTTTCTCACAATGAGCAGTTCTTC.

The chain employs TRBV10-3 and TRBJ2-7; a possible D gene is TRBD1 (5 bases). From germline, CDR1 is ENHRY and CDR2 SYGVKD. V was shortened by 3 bases and J by 5 bases, with 5 bases between the two germline ends. CDR3 length equals 11 residues. The CDR3 here is CAISEGDEQYF. CDR3 bases: TGTGCCATCAGTGAAGGGGACGAGCAGTACTTC.

V and J are TRBV2 and TRBJ2-1; 13 bases line up with TRBD2. The V and J ends lost 6 bases and 9 bases, in that order; junction bases with no gene match: 2. Per the germline V gene, CDR1 is SNHLY and CDR2 is FYNNEI. CDR3 size: 13 residues. The CDR3 DNA sequence: TGTGCCAGCAGGGGACTAGCGGGGATTGAGCAGTTCTTC. It translates to CASRGLAGIEQFF.

The rearrangement joins TRBV5-5 to TRBJ1-5, with D perhaps TRBD1 (5 bases). In germline, CDR1 is SGHKS, CDR2 YYEKEE (reference sequence). V was cut by 1 base and J by 5 bases, with 7 bases left in between. CDR3 length: 13 amino acids. The CDR3 spells CASSLSRDQPQHF. CDR3 sequence (DNA): TGTGCCAGCAGCTTGAGCAGGGATCAGCCCCAGCATTTT.

The J gene is TRBJ2-7, the V gene TRBV7-2; a weak D match, TRBD2 (5 bases). The germline CDR1 and CDR2 sequences are SGHTA and FQGNSA. The V end lost 1 base, the J end lost 2 bases, and 12 bases lay between the germline ends. The CDR3 contains 15 residues. The CDR3 is CASSLDLDGTYEQYF. CDR3 in DNA: TGTGCCAGCAGCTTAGACCTGGACGGGACCTACGAGCAGTACTTC.

The chain is built from TRBV19 and TRBJ2-7; D unresolved. The CDR3 has 14 residues. V was trimmed by 4 bases and J by 1 base, leaving 11 bases between them. Germline lookup yields CDR1 LNHDA and CDR2 SQIVND (reference sequence). The CDR3 spells CASSTSEDSYEQYF. CDR3 DNA sequence: TGTGCCAGTAGTACGAGCGAGGATTCCTACGAGCAGTACTTC.

Points on this clone: The same CDR3 is also encoded by other DNA sequences in this sample. This chain uses TRBV28 with TRBJ2-7, with TRBD1 as a possible D gene (7 bases). Looked up from germline, CDR1 is MDHEN and CDR2 is SYDVKM. V lost 1 base and J 4 bases, leaving 11 bases between the germline ends. CDR3 length equals 14 residues. CDR3 in DNA: TGTGCCAGCAGTTTATCAGGGGGGAGGTACGAGCAGTACTTC. This translates into CASSLSGGRYEQYF. Filled out from reference TRBV28 and TRBJ2-7, the complete variable domain reads DVKVTQSSRYLVKRTGEKVFLECVQDMDHENMFWYRQDPGLGLRLIYFSYDVKMKEKGDIPEGYSVSREKKERFSLILESASTNQTSMYLCASSLSGGRYEQYFGPGTRLTVT.

The chain has TRBV6-6 and TRBJ1-2, with no clear D. The ends were cut back, 10 bases at V and 2 bases at J, with 17 bases in the middle. Germline V gives CDR1 MNHNY, CDR2 SVGAGI (reference sequence). The CDR3 has 14 amino acids. CDR3 sequence: CATRRTPLNYGYTF. CDR3 in DNA: TGTGCCACCAGGCGAACTCCGTTGAACTATGGCTACACCTTC.

V is TRBV7-3 and J is TRBJ2-2; tentative D call: TRBD1 (6 bases). CDR3 length equals 15 residues. Trimming took 5 bases from V and 5 from J, leaving 15 bases between them. CDR1 is SGHTA, CDR2 FQGTGA, per germline. Written as DNA, the CDR3 is TGTGCCAGCAGCCGATCCGGGACACAGACCGGGGAGCTGTTTTTT. Protein product: CASSRSGTQTGELFF.

This chain connects TRBV7-9 to TRBJ2-7, with a weak D call TRBD2 (6 bases). The CDR3 consists of 14 residues. Germline CDR1 is SEHNR and CDR2 is FQNEAQ (reference sequence). The ends were cut back, 5 bases at V and 3 bases at J, with 14 bases in the middle. The CDR3, as DNA: TGTGCCAGCAGCCTCGAAGGAGCGGGCTACGAGCAGTACTTC. This codes for CASSLEGAGYEQYF.

V and J are TRBV7-6 and TRBJ2-1; 9 nucleotides match TRBD1. The ends lost 8 bases at V and 7 bases at J; junction bases unmatched: 9. The germline gives CDR1 SGHVS, CDR2 FNYEAQ. The CDR3 has 14 amino acids. CDR3 sequence (DNA): TGTGCCAGCGGCAGGGGACAGGGCATTAATGAGCAGTTCTTC. It yields the protein CASGRGQGINEQFF. Variable domain in full (rest from reference TRBV7-6 and TRBJ2-1): GAGVSQSPRYKVTKRGQDVALRCDPISGHVSLYWYRQALGQGPEFLTYFNYEAQQDKSGLPNDRFSAERPEGSISTLTIQRTEQRDSAMYRCASGRGQGINEQFFGPGTRLTVL.

The chain joins TRBV4-1 to TRBJ2-2, with 10 bases aligning to TRBD2. This CDR3 is 18 amino acids long. Germline V CDR1 and CDR2: MGHRA, YSYEKL. V was pared by 0 bases and J by 7 bases, with 11 bases of the junction left unmatched. The CDR3 DNA follows: TGCGCCAGCAGCCAAGATGGAGGTAGCGGGAGGTTGGTCGGGGAGCTGTTTTTT. As protein: CASSQDGGSGRLVGELFF.

As for this clone: The sample holds other DNA sequences that translate to the same CDR3. This sequence joins TRBV2 and TRBJ2-1, with D uncertain. The CDR3 is 11 amino acids. V lost 8 bases, J lost 4 bases, and 6 bases lay in between. Germline CDR1 SNHLY, CDR2 FYNNEI. DNA of the CDR3: TGTGCCAGCCGTGCATACAATGAGCAGTTCTTC. Translated, it gives CASRAYNEQFF. Drawing the rest from reference TRBV2 and TRBJ2-1, the complete variable domain is EPEVTQTPSHQVTQMGQEVILRCVPISNHLYFYWYRQILGQKVEFLVSFYNNEISEKSEIFDDQFSVERPDGSNFTLKIRSTKLEDSAMYFCASRAYNEQFFGPGTRLTVL.

The chain carries TRBV27 and TRBJ2-3; perhaps TRBD1 as D (6 bases). The CDR3 contains 18 residues. V was pared by 10 bases and J by 2 bases, with 28 bases between. Germline V gives CDR1 MNHEY, CDR2 SMNVEV (reference sequence). Here the CDR3 reads CANHRALQWTWVTDTQYF. In nucleotides, the CDR3 is TGTGCCAACCACAGGGCCCTCCAGTGGACTTGGGTCACAGATACGCAGTATTTT.

J is TRBJ2-1 and V is TRBV25-1, with D perhaps given as TRBD1 or TRBD2 (6 bases each). This CDR3 contains 15 residues. Per germline, CDR1 MGHDK and CDR2 SYGVNS. V was trimmed by 4 bases and J by 6 bases, leaving 16 bases between them. The CDR3 region has the DNA TGTGCCAGCAGTGGGGTAAAGGGGGGCCGCAATGAGCAGTTCTTC. Translated, it gives CASSGVKGGRNEQFF.

The V and J genes are TRBV6-6 and TRBJ1-1, with D uncertain. There are 15 residues in the CDR3. The germline V and J ends were trimmed by 2 bases and 4 bases, with 14 bases remaining between them. Germline V gene lookup returns CDR1 MNHNY and CDR2 SVGAGI (reference sequence). DNA for the CDR3: TGTGCCAGCAGTTACCCGCCGGGAGGTCTCACTGAAGCTTTCTTT. It translates to CASSYPPGGLTEAFF.

The CDR3 here is CASTLRDPEDEQYF. The CDR3 region has the DNA TGCGCCAGCACGCTCAGGGACCCTGAGGACGAGCAGTACTTC. The chain recombines TRBV5-1 with TRBJ2-7; tentatively, D is TRBD1 or TRBD2 (5 bases each). Germline CDR1 reads SGHRS; CDR2 reads YFSETQ. There are 14 residues in the CDR3. The V end lost 6 bases, the J end lost 5 bases, and 18 bases lay between the germline ends.

V gene TRBV6-6 combines with J gene TRBJ2-3; D is undetermined. CDR3 length: 14 amino acids. V gave up 0 bases and J gave up 4 bases, with 8 bases separating them. Germline V gene data show CDR1 as MNHNY and CDR2 as SVGAGI (reference sequence). The CDR3 loop is CASSYSIRSDTQYF. The CDR3 DNA reads TGTGCCAGCAGTTACTCGATACGTTCAGATACGCAGTATTTT.

This clone appeared a single time. The chain is built from TRBV29-1 and TRBJ2-2; the D is unclear. V was clipped by 5 bases and J by 2 bases, with 12 bases between them. The CDR3 sequence is 14 residues long. Germline loops: CDR1 SQVTM, CDR2 ANQGSEA. The CDR3 nucleotides are TGCAGCGTTACAAGTAGGGCTAACACCGGGGAGCTGTTTTTT. It is translated as CSVTSRANTGELFF.

The chain uses TRBV7-9 and TRBJ1-4; D is unclear. The germline V gene has CDR1 SEHNR and CDR2 FQNEAQ (reference sequence). The V and J ends lost 5 bases and 8 bases respectively, with 9 bases between them. The CDR3 has 12 amino acids. CDR3 sequence reads: CASSGRLEKLFF. The CDR3 coding sequence is TGTGCCAGCAGCGGCAGGTTGGAAAAACTGTTTTTT.

In this sample, this clone turned up once. The J gene is TRBJ2-1, the V gene TRBV28, with D unresolved. V gave up 7 bases and J gave up 4 bases, with 14 bases separating them. The CDR3 is made up of 14 amino acids. Germline CDR1 MDHEN, CDR2 SYDVKM. CDR3 nucleotide sequence: TGTGCCAGCACCATCCTCGGGCAGTACAATGAGCAGTTCTTC. Translated: CASTILGQYNEQFF.